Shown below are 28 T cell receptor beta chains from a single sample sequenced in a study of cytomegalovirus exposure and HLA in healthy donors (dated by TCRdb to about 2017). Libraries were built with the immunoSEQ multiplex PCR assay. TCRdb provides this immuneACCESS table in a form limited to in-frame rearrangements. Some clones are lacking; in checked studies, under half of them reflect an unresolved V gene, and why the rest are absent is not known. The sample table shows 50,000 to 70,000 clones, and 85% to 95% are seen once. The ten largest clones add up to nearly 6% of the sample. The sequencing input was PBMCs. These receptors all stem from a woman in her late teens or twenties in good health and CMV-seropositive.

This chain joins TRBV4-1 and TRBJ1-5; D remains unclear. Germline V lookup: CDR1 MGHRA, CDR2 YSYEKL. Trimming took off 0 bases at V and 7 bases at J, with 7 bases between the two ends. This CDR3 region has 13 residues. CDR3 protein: CASSQDQYQPQHF. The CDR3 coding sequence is TGCGCCAGCAGCCAAGATCAGTACCAGCCCCAGCATTTT.

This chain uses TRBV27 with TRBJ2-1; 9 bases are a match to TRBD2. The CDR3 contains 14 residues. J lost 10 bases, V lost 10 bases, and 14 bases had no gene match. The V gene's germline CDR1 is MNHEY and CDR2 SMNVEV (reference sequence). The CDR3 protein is CATRGSGRGGEQFF. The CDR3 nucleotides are TGTGCCACCCGGGGTAGCGGGAGAGGCGGAGAGCAGTTCTTC.

In nucleotides, the CDR3 is TGTGCCAGCAGCCCGGGACTTTACACAGATACGCAGTATTTT. Translated: CASSPGLYTDTQYF. V usage is TRBV5-6 and J usage is TRBJ2-3, with D perhaps matching TRBD2 (6 bases). V shed 4 bases and J shed 2 bases, with 11 bases lying between them. Germline lookup yields CDR1 SGHDT and CDR2 YYEEEE. The CDR3 runs 14 residues.

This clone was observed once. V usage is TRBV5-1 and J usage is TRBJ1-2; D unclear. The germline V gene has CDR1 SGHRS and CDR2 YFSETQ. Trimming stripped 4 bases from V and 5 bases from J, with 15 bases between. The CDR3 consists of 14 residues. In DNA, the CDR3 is TGCGCCAGCAGCCCCTTGGGCGGCGGGTATGGCTACACCTTC. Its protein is CASSPLGGGYGYTF.

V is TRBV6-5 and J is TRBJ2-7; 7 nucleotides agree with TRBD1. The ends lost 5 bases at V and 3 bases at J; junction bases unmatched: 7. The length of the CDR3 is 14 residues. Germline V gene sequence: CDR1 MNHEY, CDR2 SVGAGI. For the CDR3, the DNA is TGTGCCAGCAGTGCTCCGGGACAGTACTACGAGCAGTACTTC. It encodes CASSAPGQYYEQYF.

The CDR3 loop is CASTEGGATYEQYF. The CDR3 coding sequence is TGTGCCAGCACCGAAGGGGGGGCTACCTACGAGCAGTACTTC. V usage is TRBV6-1 and J usage is TRBJ2-7; maybe TRBD2 (7 bases). This CDR3 has 14 amino acids. CDR1 MNHNS and CDR2 SASEGT come from the germline V gene. V gave up 7 bases and J gave up 2 bases, with 15 bases separating them.

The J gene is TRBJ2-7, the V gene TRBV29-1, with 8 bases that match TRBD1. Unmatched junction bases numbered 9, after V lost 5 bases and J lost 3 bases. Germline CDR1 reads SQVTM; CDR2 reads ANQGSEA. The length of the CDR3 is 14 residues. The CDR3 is CSVYVGQGSYEQYF. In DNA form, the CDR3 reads TGCAGCGTTTACGTCGGACAGGGTAGCTACGAGCAGTACTTC.

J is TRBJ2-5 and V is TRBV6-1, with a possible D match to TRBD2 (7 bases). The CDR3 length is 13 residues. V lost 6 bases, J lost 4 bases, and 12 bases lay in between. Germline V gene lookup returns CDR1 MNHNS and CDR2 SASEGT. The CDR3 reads CASRRGGSETQYF. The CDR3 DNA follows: TGTGCCAGCAGAAGGGGGGGGTCAGAGACCCAGTACTTC.

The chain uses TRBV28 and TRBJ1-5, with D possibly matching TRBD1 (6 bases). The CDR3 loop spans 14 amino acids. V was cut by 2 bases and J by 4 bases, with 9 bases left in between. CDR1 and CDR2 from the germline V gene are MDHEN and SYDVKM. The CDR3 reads CASSLDRQNQPQHF. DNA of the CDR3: TGTGCCAGCAGTTTAGACAGGCAAAATCAGCCCCAGCATTTT.

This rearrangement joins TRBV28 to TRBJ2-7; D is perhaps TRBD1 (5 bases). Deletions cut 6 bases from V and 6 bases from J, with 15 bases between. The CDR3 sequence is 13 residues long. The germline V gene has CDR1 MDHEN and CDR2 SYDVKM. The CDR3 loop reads CASSETALGEQYF. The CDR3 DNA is TGTGCCAGCAGCGAGACAGCATTGGGCGAGCAGTACTTC.

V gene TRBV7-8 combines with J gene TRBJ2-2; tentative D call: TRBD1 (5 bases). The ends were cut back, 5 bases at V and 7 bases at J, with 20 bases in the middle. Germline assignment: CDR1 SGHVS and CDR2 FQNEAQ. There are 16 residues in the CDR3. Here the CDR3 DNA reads TGTGCCAGCAGCCCGTCCGTAGGGGATGGATTCGGGGAGCTGTTTTTT. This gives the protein CASSPSVGDGFGELFF.

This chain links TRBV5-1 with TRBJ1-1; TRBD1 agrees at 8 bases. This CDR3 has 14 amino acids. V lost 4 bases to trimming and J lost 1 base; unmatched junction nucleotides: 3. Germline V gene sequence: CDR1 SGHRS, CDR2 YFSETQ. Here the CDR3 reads CASSHRGRNTEAFF. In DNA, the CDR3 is TGCGCCAGCAGCCACAGGGGGAGGAACACTGAAGCTTTCTTT.

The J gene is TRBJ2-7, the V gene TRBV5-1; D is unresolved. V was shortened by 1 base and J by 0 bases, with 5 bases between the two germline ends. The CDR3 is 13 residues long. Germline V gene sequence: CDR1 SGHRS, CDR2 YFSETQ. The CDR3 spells CASSLRSSYEQYF. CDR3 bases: TGCGCCAGCAGCTTGCGGTCCTCCTACGAGCAGTACTTC.

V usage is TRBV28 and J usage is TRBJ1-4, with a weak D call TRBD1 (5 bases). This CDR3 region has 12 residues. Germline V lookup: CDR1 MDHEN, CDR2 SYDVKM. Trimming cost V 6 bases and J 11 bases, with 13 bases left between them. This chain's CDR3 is CASSLDGGKLFF. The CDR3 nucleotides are TGTGCCAGCAGCCTAGATGGGGGGAAACTGTTTTTT.

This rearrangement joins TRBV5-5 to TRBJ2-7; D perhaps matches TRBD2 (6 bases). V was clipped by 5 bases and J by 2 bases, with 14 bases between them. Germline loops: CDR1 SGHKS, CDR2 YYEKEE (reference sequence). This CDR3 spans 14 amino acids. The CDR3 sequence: CASSIGSGTYEQYF. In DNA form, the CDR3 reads TGTGCCAGCAGTATCGGTAGCGGAACCTACGAGCAGTACTTC.

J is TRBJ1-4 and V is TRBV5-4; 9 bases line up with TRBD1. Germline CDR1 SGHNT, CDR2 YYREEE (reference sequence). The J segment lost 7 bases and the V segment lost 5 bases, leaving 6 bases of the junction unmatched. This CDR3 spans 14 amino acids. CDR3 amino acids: CASRRDRESEKLFF. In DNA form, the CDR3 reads TGTGCCAGCAGAAGGGACAGGGAGAGTGAAAAACTGTTTTTT.

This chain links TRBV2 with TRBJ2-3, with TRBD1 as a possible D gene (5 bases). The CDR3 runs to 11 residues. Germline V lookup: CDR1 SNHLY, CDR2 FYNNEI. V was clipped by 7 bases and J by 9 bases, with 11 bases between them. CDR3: CASIWGQTQYF. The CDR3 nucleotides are TGTGCCAGCATTTGGGGCCAGACGCAGTATTTT.

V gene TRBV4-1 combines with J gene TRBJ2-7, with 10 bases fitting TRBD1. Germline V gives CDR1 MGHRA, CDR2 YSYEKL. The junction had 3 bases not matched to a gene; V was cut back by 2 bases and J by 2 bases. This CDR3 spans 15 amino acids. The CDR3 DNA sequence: TGCGCCAGCAGCCAACAGGGGACAGGGGCCTACGAGCAGTACTTC. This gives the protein CASSQQGTGAYEQYF.

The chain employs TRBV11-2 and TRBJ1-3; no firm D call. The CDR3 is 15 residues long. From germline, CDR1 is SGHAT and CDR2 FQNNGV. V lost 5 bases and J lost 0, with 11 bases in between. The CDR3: CASSPGSTSGNTIYF. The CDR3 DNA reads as TGTGCCAGCAGCCCGGGTTCCACCTCTGGAAACACCATATATTTT. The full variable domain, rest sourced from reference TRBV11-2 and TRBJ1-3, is EAGVAQSPRYKIIEKRQSVAFWCNPISGHATLYWYQQILGQGPKLLIQFQNNGVVDDSQLPKDRFSAERLKGVDSTLKIQPAKLEDSAVYLCASSPGSTSGNTIYFGEGSWLTVV.

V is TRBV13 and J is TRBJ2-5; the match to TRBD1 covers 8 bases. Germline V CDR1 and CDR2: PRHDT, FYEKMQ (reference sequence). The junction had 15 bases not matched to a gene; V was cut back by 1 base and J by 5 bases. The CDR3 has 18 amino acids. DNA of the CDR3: TGTGCCAGCAGCTTAGCAAAGGGTTCGGGACAGGTGGTGGAGACCCAGTACTTC. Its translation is CASSLAKGSGQVVETQYF.

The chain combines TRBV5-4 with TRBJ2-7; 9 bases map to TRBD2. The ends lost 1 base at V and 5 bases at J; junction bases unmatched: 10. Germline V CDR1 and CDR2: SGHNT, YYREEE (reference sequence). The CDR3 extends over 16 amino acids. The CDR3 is CASSLLASGKADEQYF. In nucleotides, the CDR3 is TGTGCCAGCAGCTTGTTAGCTAGCGGGAAGGCGGACGAGCAGTACTTC.

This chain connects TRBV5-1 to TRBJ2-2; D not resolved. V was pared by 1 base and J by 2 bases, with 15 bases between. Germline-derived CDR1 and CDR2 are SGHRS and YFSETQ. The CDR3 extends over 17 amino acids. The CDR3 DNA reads TGCGCCAGCAGCTTGAGTCGTAGGCAGACAAACACCGGGGAGCTGTTTTTT. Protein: CASSLSRRQTNTGELFF.

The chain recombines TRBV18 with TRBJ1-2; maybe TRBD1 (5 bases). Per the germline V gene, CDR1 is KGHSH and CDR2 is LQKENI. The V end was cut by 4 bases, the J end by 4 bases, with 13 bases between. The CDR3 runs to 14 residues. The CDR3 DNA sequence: TGTGCCAGCTCACAGGAGGGGTTGGCCTATGGCTACACCTTC. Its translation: CASSQEGLAYGYTF.

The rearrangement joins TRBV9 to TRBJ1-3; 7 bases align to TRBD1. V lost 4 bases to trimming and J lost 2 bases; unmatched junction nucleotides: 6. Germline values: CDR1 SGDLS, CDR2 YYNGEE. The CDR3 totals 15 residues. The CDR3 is CASSPRTGTGNTIYF. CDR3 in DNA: TGTGCCAGCAGCCCTCGGACAGGAACTGGAAACACCATATATTTT. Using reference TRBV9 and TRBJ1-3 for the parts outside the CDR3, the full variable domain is DSGVTQTPKHLITATGQRVTLRCSPRSGDLSVYWYQQSLDQGLQFLIQYYNGEERAKGNILERFSAQQFPDLHSELNLSSLELGDSALYFCASSPRTGTGNTIYFGEGSWLTVV.

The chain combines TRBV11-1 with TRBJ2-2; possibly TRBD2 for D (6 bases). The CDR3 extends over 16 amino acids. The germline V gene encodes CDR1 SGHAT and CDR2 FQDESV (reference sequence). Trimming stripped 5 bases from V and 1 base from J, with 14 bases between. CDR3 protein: CASSLPIAENTGELFF. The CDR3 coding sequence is TGTGCCAGCAGCCTACCTATAGCGGAGAACACCGGGGAGCTGTTTTTT.

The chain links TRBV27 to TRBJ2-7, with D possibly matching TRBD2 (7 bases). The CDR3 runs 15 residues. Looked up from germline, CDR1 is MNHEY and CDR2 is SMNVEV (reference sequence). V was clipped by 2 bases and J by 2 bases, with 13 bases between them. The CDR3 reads CASSLRGAEAYEQYF. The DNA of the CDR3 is TGTGCCAGCAGTTTACGGGGGGCGGAAGCCTACGAGCAGTACTTC.

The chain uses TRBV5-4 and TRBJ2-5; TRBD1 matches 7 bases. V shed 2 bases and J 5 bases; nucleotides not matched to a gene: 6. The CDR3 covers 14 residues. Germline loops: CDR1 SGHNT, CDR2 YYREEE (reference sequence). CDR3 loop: CASSLDRVLETQYF. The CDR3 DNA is TGTGCCAGCAGCTTAGACAGGGTATTGGAGACCCAGTACTTC. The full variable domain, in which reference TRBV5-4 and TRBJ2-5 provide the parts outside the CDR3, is ETGVTQSPTHLIKTRGQQVTLRCSSQSGHNTVSWYQQALGQGPQFIFQYYREEENGRGNFPPRFSGLQFPNYSSELNVNALELDDSALYLCASSLDRVLETQYFGPGTRLLVL.

CDR3 loop: CATSRVGGNQPQHF. The CDR3 region has the DNA TGTGCCACCAGCAGAGTAGGGGGTAATCAGCCCCAGCATTTT. The chain employs TRBV15 and TRBJ1-5; possibly TRBD1 for D (6 bases). Trimming pared 1 base from V and 4 bases from J, leaving 8 bases between. Germline V gene data show CDR1 as LNHNV and CDR2 as YYDKDF (reference sequence). This CDR3 region has 14 residues. Supplemented by reference TRBV15 and TRBJ1-5, the full variable domain reads DAMVIQNPRYQVTQFGKPVTLSCSQTLNHNVMYWYQQKSSQAPKLLFHYYDKDFNNEADTPDNFQSRRPNTSFCFLDIRSPGLGDTAMYLCATSRVGGNQPQHFGDGTRLSIL.